A single sample is the source of the 7 T cell receptor beta chains below, sequenced in a study of shared clonotypes between healthy human individuals. CD45RO-negative, CCR7-selected cells formed the naive CD8 fraction, which excluded terminally differentiated effector memory CD45RA+ cells. Data came from immunoSEQ multiplex PCR; TCRdb stores just in-frame clones and leaves some out. The sample contains about 2,200,000 clones, approximately 94% of which appear only once. The sample comprised naive CD8+ T cells from PBMCs. Receptors originate from a man younger than 30 in good health. Some clones in this sample may be carry-over from other donors' samples.

Details on this clone: This same CDR3 is encoded by further DNA sequences in the sample. The V and J genes are TRBV27 and TRBJ2-7; possible D gene TRBD2, 5 bases. Trimming cost V 3 bases and J 3 bases, with 9 bases left between them. The CDR3 totals 13 residues. The germline V gene encodes CDR1 MNHEY and CDR2 SMNVEV (reference sequence). The CDR3 DNA follows: TGTGCCAGCAGTTTCGGTGGAGGCTACGAGCAGTACTTC. Its translation is CASSFGGGYEQYF.

The rearrangement links TRBV27 to TRBJ2-2; TRBD2 agrees at 9 bases. Germline CDR1 reads MNHEY; CDR2 reads SMNVEV (reference sequence). This CDR3 spans 16 amino acids. The junction had 9 bases not matched to a gene; V was cut back by 3 bases and J by 7 bases. The CDR3 reads CASSLYSGSGGGELFF. The CDR3 DNA is TGTGCCAGCAGTTTGTATAGCGGGAGTGGGGGCGGGGAGCTGTTTTTT.

J is TRBJ2-7 and V is TRBV19; D not resolved. The CDR3 totals 14 residues. The V end was cut by 3 bases, the J end by 0 bases, with 9 bases between. Germline V lookup: CDR1 LNHDA, CDR2 SQIVND (reference sequence). The CDR3 loop reads CASSMSHSSYEQYF. For the CDR3, the DNA is TGTGCCAGTAGTATGTCCCATTCCTCCTACGAGCAGTACTTC.

The chain combines TRBV27 with TRBJ2-3; D unclear. V was cut by 4 bases and J by 4 bases, with 6 bases left in between. Germline V lookup: CDR1 MNHEY, CDR2 SMNVEV (reference sequence). The CDR3 covers 12 residues. The DNA for the CDR3 is TGTGCCAGCAGTTATGGGTCAGATACGCAGTATTTT. It codes for CASSYGSDTQYF.

This clone was observed a single time. The rearrangement joins TRBV6-5 to TRBJ2-7; possibly TRBD2 for D (5 bases). The CDR3 sequence is 14 residues long. Trimming removed 0 bases at V and 1 base at J, with 7 bases between. Germline V gene data show CDR1 as MNHEY and CDR2 as SVGAGI. CDR3 in amino acids: CASSYSRLSYEQYF. The DNA for the CDR3 is TGTGCCAGCAGTTACTCCAGACTATCCTACGAGCAGTACTTC.

The V and J genes are TRBV28 and TRBJ2-5; no clear D gene. V was shortened by 3 bases and J by 7 bases, with 12 bases between the two germline ends. The germline gives CDR1 MDHEN, CDR2 SYDVKM. The CDR3 has 13 amino acids. The CDR3 here is CASSFFLALTQYF. CDR3 DNA: TGTGCCAGCAGTTTTTTTCTCGCCCTGACCCAGTACTTC.

This clone was recorded once. The chain combines TRBV14 with TRBJ2-5; D is possibly TRBD2 (6 bases). CDR3 length equals 16 residues. Germline V gives CDR1 SGHDN, CDR2 FVKESK. Trimming removed 1 base from V and 5 bases from J, with 17 bases in between. CDR3 in DNA: TGTGCCAGCAGCCAAGTATTTCGAGCGGGCGGGGAGACCCAGTACTTC. It yields the protein CASSQVFRAGGETQYF.